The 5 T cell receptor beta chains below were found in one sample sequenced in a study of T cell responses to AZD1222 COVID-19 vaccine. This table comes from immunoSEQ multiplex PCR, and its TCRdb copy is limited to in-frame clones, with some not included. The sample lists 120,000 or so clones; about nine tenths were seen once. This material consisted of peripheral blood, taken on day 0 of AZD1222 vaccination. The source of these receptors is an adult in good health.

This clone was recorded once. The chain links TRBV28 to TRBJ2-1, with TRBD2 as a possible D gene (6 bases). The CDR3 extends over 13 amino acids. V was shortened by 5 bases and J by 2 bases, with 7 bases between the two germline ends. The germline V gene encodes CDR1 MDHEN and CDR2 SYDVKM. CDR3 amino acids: CASSPGAYNEQFF. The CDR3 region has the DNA TGTGCCAGCAGTCCGGGGGCCTACAATGAGCAGTTCTTC.

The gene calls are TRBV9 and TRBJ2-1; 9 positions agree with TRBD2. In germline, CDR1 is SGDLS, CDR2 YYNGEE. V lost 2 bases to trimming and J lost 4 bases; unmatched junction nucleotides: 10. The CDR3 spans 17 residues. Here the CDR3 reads CASSVTVAGAFYNEQFF. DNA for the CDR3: TGTGCCAGCAGCGTTACCGTAGCGGGAGCCTTTTACAATGAGCAGTTCTTC.

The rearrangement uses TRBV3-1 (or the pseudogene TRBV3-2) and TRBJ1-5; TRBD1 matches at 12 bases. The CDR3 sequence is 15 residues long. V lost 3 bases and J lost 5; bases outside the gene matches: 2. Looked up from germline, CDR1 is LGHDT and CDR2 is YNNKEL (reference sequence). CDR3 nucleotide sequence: TGTGCCAGCAGCCACGGGACAGGGGGCGATCAGCCCCAGCATTTT. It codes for CASSHGTGGDQPQHF.

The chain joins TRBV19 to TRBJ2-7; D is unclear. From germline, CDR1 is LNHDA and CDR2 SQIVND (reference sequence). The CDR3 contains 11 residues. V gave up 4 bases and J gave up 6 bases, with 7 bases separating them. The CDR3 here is CASSTEAEQYF. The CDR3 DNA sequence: TGTGCCAGTAGTACCGAGGCCGAGCAGTACTTC.

CDR3 amino acids: CASSPTASYNEQFF. The CDR3, as DNA: TGTGCCAGCAGCCCGACTGCCTCCTACAATGAGCAGTTCTTC. The chain uses TRBV11-3 and TRBJ2-1; D uncertain. Germline V gene sequence: CDR1 SGHNT, CDR2 YENEEA. The germline V and J ends were trimmed by 5 bases and 0 bases, with 8 bases remaining between them. The CDR3 extends over 14 amino acids. The full variable domain, completed using reference TRBV11-3 and TRBJ2-1, is EAGVVQSPRYKIIEKKQPVAFWCNPISGHNTLYWYLQNLGQGPELLIRYENEEAVDDSQLPKDRFSAERLKGVDSTLKIQPAELGDSAVYLCASSPTASYNEQFFGPGTRLTVL.